Below are 29 T cell receptor beta chains sequenced from a single sample in a study of T cell responses to AZD1222 COVID-19 vaccine. Libraries were prepared by immunoSEQ multiplex PCR; TCRdb keeps only in-frame clonotypes and omits some of them. The data contain about 150,000 clones, 93% of them singletons. Here the sequenced sample was peripheral blood, taken on day 0 of AZD1222 vaccination. The receptors stem from an adult in good health.

This chain links TRBV3-1 (or the pseudogene TRBV3-2) with TRBJ1-1; 10 nucleotides match TRBD1. Germline CDR1 is LGHDT and CDR2 is YNNKEL (reference sequence). Trimming at V came to 4 bases and at J to 2 bases, leaving 4 bases not matched to a gene. The CDR3 consists of 15 residues. CDR3 DNA sequence: TGTGCCAGCAGCCTGTGGACAGGGGGAAACACTGAAGCTTTCTTT. This translates into CASSLWTGGNTEAFF.

The chain employs TRBV7-2 and TRBJ1-3, with 9 bases that match TRBD1. The CDR3 is 17 residues long. V dropped 4 bases and J dropped 0; count of bases not matched to a gene: 7. Germline values: CDR1 SGHTA, CDR2 FQGNSA. In nucleotides, the CDR3 is TGTGCCAGCAGCTGGGACAGGGCCGCCTTCTCTGGAAACACCATATATTTT. It specifies CASSWDRAAFSGNTIYF.

This rearrangement joins TRBV6-5 to TRBJ2-7; D ambiguous. From germline, CDR1 is MNHEY and CDR2 SVGAGI. CDR3 size: 13 residues. The V and J ends lost 5 bases and 2 bases respectively, with 10 bases between them. The CDR3, as DNA: TGTGCCAGCAGTCTAGGACCCCCCTACGAGCAGTACTTC. Its protein product is CASSLGPPYEQYF.

The chain carries TRBV9 and TRBJ2-1, with unresolved D. V was clipped by 0 bases and J by 10 bases, with 8 bases between them. CDR1 and CDR2 from the germline V gene are SGDLS and YYNGEE. The CDR3 length is 12 residues. The CDR3 coding sequence is TGTGCCAGCAGCGTAGGGTTCGGGGAGCAGTTCTTC. Translated, it gives CASSVGFGEQFF.

CDR3 region: CASSGRTGVNTEAFF. The CDR3 DNA reads as TGCGCCAGCAGCGGTCGGACAGGGGTGAACACTGAAGCTTTCTTT. This rearrangement joins TRBV4-1 to TRBJ1-1, with 9 positions matching TRBD1. V lost 5 bases and J lost 0; bases outside the gene matches: 4. The germline gives CDR1 MGHRA, CDR2 YSYEKL. This CDR3 contains 15 residues.

The chain uses TRBV2 and TRBJ2-3, with D tentatively TRBD1 or TRBD2 (5 bases each). Trimming took off 6 bases at V and 0 bases at J, with 13 bases between the two ends. Germline CDR1 is SNHLY and CDR2 is FYNNEI. CDR3 size: 15 residues. The CDR3 DNA reads TGTGCCAGCAGAACGAGGGGCGGCAGCACAGATACGCAGTATTTT. Amino acid sequence: CASRTRGGSTDTQYF. The full variable domain, its missing parts supplied by reference TRBV2 and TRBJ2-3, is EPEVTQTPSHQVTQMGQEVILRCVPISNHLYFYWYRQILGQKVEFLVSFYNNEISEKSEIFDDQFSVERPDGSNFTLKIRSTKLEDSAMYFCASRTRGGSTDTQYFGPGTRLTVL.

The CDR3 DNA reads as TGTGCCAGCAGCTTAAAGGGGAATTCCTACGAGCAGTACTTC. Amino acid sequence: CASSLKGNSYEQYF. V usage is TRBV5-4 and J usage is TRBJ2-7; D possibly corresponds to TRBD1 (5 bases). Germline V gene sequence: CDR1 SGHNT, CDR2 YYREEE (reference sequence). Trimming stripped 2 bases from V and 1 base from J, with 10 bases between. The CDR3 runs to 14 residues.

The chain joins TRBV7-9 to TRBJ1-2; TRBD1 matches 7 bases. Per the germline V gene, CDR1 is SEHNR and CDR2 is FQNEAQ (reference sequence). V lost 4 bases, J lost 0 bases, and 5 bases stayed unmatched. The CDR3 runs to 15 residues. The chain's CDR3 is CASSYGQVANYGYTF. Written as DNA, the CDR3 is TGTGCCAGCAGCTACGGACAGGTAGCTAACTATGGCTACACCTTC.

The chain employs TRBV28 and TRBJ2-1, with a possible D match to TRBD1 (6 bases). V gave up 5 bases and J gave up 6 bases, with 17 bases separating them. Per germline, CDR1 MDHEN and CDR2 SYDVKM. CDR3 length: 15 amino acids. CDR3 amino acids: CASSLHSDRSNEQFF. As DNA, the CDR3 is TGTGCCAGCAGTCTCCATTCGGACAGAAGCAATGAGCAGTTCTTC.

The genes are TRBV28 and TRBJ1-5, with 10 bases fitting TRBD1. CDR1 MDHEN and CDR2 SYDVKM come from the germline V gene. Trimming at V came to 3 bases and at J to 6 bases, leaving 5 bases not matched to a gene. The CDR3 totals 15 residues. CDR3 sequence: CASSFSTGGGQPQHF. As DNA, the CDR3 is TGTGCCAGCAGTTTCTCGACAGGGGGCGGTCAGCCCCAGCATTTT.

The chain couples TRBV27 to TRBJ2-7; D is unclear. The CDR3 spans 16 residues. Trimming stripped 5 bases from V and 0 bases from J, with 17 bases between. Germline V gives CDR1 MNHEY, CDR2 SMNVEV (reference sequence). CDR3 residues: CASSPSLDRRSYEQYF. In DNA form, the CDR3 reads TGTGCCAGCAGTCCATCCCTCGACCGCCGCTCCTACGAGCAGTACTTC.

The genes are TRBV10-3 and TRBJ2-1; tentative D call: TRBD2 (7 bases). With 7 bases removed from V and 4 bases from J, the gap between germline ends came to 20 bases. Germline loops: CDR1 ENHRY, CDR2 SYGVKD. The CDR3 consists of 16 residues. CDR3 bases: TGTGCCATCACCGCACGACTAGCAGGGGCATACAATGAGCAGTTCTTC. Translating gives CAITARLAGAYNEQFF.

The chain recombines TRBV30 with TRBJ1-1, with 8 bases fitting TRBD1. J lost 0 bases, V lost 6 bases, and 9 bases had no gene match. CDR3 size: 15 residues. Germline CDR1 reads GTSNPN; CDR2 reads SVGIG (reference sequence). This chain's CDR3 is CACCPGTGLNTEAFF. CDR3 nucleotide sequence: TGTGCCTGTTGCCCCGGGACAGGCCTGAACACTGAAGCTTTCTTT.

The chain links TRBV24-1 to TRBJ1-4; 9 nucleotides align to TRBD1. The germline gives CDR1 KGHDR, CDR2 SFDVKD. The CDR3 spans 16 residues. V shed 3 bases, J shed 5 bases, and the junction held 6 bases outside the gene matches. CDR3 sequence: CATSDGGQGRNEKLFF. As DNA, the CDR3 is TGTGCCACCAGTGATGGCGGACAGGGGCGAAATGAAAAACTGTTTTTT.

This chain uses TRBV11-2 with TRBJ1-2; D remains unclear. The CDR3 runs to 14 residues. V lost 1 base to trimming and J lost 7 bases, with 13 bases between them. Per the germline V gene, CDR1 is SGHAT and CDR2 is FQNNGV. The CDR3 nucleotides read TGTGCCAGCAGCTTAGTGGGAGGGAGGAGTGGCTACACCTTC. Translating gives CASSLVGGRSGYTF.

This rearrangement joins TRBV5-1 to TRBJ2-2; D gene ambiguous. In germline, CDR1 is SGHRS, CDR2 YFSETQ. This CDR3 has 16 amino acids. Trimming removed 0 bases from V and 2 bases from J, with 11 bases in between. The chain's CDR3 is CASSLVRTLNTGELFF. CDR3 nucleotide sequence: TGCGCCAGCAGCTTGGTTCGCACACTAAACACCGGGGAGCTGTTTTTT.

Here the CDR3 DNA reads TGTGCCAGCAGCTTGAAGGGACAGGTGGCCTCCGAGCAGTACTTC. Protein: CASSLKGQVASEQYF. The rearrangement joins TRBV5-4 to TRBJ2-7; 8 bases fit TRBD1. The CDR3 has 15 residues. The J segment lost 6 bases and the V segment lost 1 base, leaving 9 bases of the junction unmatched. Germline lookup yields CDR1 SGHNT and CDR2 YYREEE (reference sequence).

This chain uses TRBV11-2 with TRBJ2-3; TRBD2 matches at 13 bases. Germline V gives CDR1 SGHAT, CDR2 FQNNGV. CDR3 length equals 17 residues. V shed 5 bases, J shed 6 bases, and the junction held 11 bases outside the gene matches. CDR3 sequence (DNA): TGTGCCAGCAGCCCACGGACTAGCGGGAGCGGCTATGATACGCAGTATTTT. Translated: CASSPRTSGSGYDTQYF. The full variable domain, in which reference TRBV11-2 and TRBJ2-3 provide the parts outside the CDR3, is EAGVAQSPRYKIIEKRQSVAFWCNPISGHATLYWYQQILGQGPKLLIQFQNNGVVDDSQLPKDRFSAERLKGVDSTLKIQPAKLEDSAVYLCASSPRTSGSGYDTQYFGPGTRLTVL.

This clone was seen once. The gene calls are TRBV27 and TRBJ1-5; a possible D gene is TRBD1 (5 bases). The V end lost 4 bases, the J end lost 0 bases, and 13 bases lay between the germline ends. Looked up from germline, CDR1 is MNHEY and CDR2 is SMNVEV (reference sequence). CDR3 length: 16 residues. The CDR3 sequence: CASSSFKGSSNQPQHF. The CDR3 nucleotides read TGTGCCAGCAGTTCCTTCAAGGGGAGTAGCAATCAGCCCCAGCATTTT.

V is TRBV3-1 (or the pseudogene TRBV3-2) and J is TRBJ1-5; 10 positions match TRBD1. The CDR3 runs 14 residues. CDR1 is LGHDT, CDR2 YNNKEL, per germline (reference sequence). V lost 4 bases to trimming and J lost 5 bases; unmatched junction nucleotides: 2. In DNA form, the CDR3 reads TGTGCCAGCAGCCCGGGGACAGGGGATCAGCCCCAGCATTTT. Its protein is CASSPGTGDQPQHF.

The V call is TRBV5-6, the J call TRBJ1-4; maybe TRBD1 (5 bases). CDR1 and CDR2 from the germline V gene are SGHDT and YYEEEE. This CDR3 is 14 amino acids long. With 2 bases removed from V and 7 bases from J, the gap between germline ends came to 12 bases. The CDR3 loop reads CASSFEDTVEKLFF. The CDR3, as DNA: TGTGCCAGCAGCTTTGAGGACACCGTTGAAAAACTGTTTTTT.

The CDR3 nucleotides are TGTGCCAGCAGTCTCTCTAGCGGCCGCTACGAGCAGTACTTC. This sequence encodes CASSLSSGRYEQYF. The chain carries TRBV6-5 and TRBJ2-7; 7 bases are a match to TRBD2. The germline V gene has CDR1 MNHEY and CDR2 SVGAGI. V was pared by 5 bases and J by 3 bases, with 7 bases of the junction left unmatched. CDR3 size: 14 residues.

The chain employs TRBV9 and TRBJ1-1, with D unresolved. The ends were cut back, 0 bases at V and 0 bases at J, with 9 bases in the middle. CDR3 length: 15 residues. Germline loops: CDR1 SGDLS, CDR2 YYNGEE. The CDR3 spells CASSVGAGVNTEAFF. The CDR3 DNA follows: TGTGCCAGCAGCGTAGGGGCCGGGGTGAACACTGAAGCTTTCTTT.

V usage is TRBV21-1 and J usage is TRBJ2-1; TRBD1 is the table's D call and was not checked against the DNA. TRBV21-1 is marked as a pseudogene. This CDR3 spans 14 amino acids. The CDR3 DNA reads as TGTGCCAGCAGCAAAACTGACAGGCTCAATGAGCAGTTCTTC. It is translated as CASSKTDRLNEQFF.

This clone was detected only once. The rearrangement joins TRBV28 to TRBJ1-4; maybe TRBD1 (5 bases). The ends were cut back, 8 bases at V and 3 bases at J, with 13 bases in the middle. Per the germline V gene, CDR1 is MDHEN and CDR2 is SYDVKM. The CDR3 covers 14 residues. CDR3 DNA: TGTGCCAGCCGGGGCATGGGTTCTAATGAAAAACTGTTTTTT. Translated, it gives CASRGMGSNEKLFF.

The J gene is TRBJ1-5, the V gene TRBV19; no reliable D call. CDR1 and CDR2 from the germline V gene are LNHDA and SQIVND (reference sequence). This CDR3 region has 16 residues. Deletions cut 6 bases from V and 4 bases from J, with 19 bases between. CDR3: CASRYPGRGENQPQHF. The CDR3 DNA sequence: TGTGCCAGTAGGTATCCAGGACGGGGAGAGAATCAGCCCCAGCATTTT.

The chain combines TRBV10-2 with TRBJ1-3, with D uncertain. From germline, CDR1 is WSHSY and CDR2 SAAADI. This CDR3 is 14 amino acids long. V was clipped by 2 bases and J by 8 bases, with 13 bases between them. CDR3 DNA: TGCGCCAGCAGTGAGCTGGGCAGAAGGGACACCATATATTTT. Encoded protein: CASSELGRRDTIYF.

The chain carries TRBV7-9 and TRBJ2-5; D call uncertain. With 6 bases removed from V and 5 bases from J, the gap between germline ends came to 13 bases. The CDR3 consists of 13 residues. The germline V gene encodes CDR1 SEHNR and CDR2 FQNEAQ (reference sequence). CDR3 bases: TGTGCCAGCAGTTTTTCGGCGATGGAGACCCAGTACTTC. Translating gives CASSFSAMETQYF.

The chain links TRBV6-6 to TRBJ1-3, with a possible D match to TRBD1 (5 bases). Trimming took 0 bases from V and 4 from J, leaving 10 bases between them. The CDR3 has 15 amino acids. CDR1 is MNHNY, CDR2 SVGAGI, per germline (reference sequence). CDR3: CASSYSGVPGNTIYF. CDR3 nucleotide sequence: TGTGCCAGCAGTTACTCGGGGGTGCCAGGAAACACCATATATTTT.